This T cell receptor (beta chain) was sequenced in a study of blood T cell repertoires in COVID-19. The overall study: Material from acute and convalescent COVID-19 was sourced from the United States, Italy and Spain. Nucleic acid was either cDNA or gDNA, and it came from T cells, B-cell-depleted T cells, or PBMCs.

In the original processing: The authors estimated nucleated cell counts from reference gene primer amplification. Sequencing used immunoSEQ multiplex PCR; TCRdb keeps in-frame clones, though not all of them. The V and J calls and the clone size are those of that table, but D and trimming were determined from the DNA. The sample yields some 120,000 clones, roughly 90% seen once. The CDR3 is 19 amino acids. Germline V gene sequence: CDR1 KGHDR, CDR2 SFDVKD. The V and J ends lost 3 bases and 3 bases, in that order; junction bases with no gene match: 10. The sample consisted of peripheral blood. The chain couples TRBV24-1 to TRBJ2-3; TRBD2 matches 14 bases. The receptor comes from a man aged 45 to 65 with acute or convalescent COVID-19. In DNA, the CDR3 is TGTGCCACCAGTGATCAGGGGGGGACTAGCGGGAGAGGGACAGATACGCAGTATTTT. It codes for CATSDQGGTSGRGTDTQYF.